Listed below are T cell receptor beta chains from one sample, sequenced in a study of CD8+CD57+ T cells in acquired aplastic anemia. TCRdb fed the reads into MiXCR, producing one record per CDR3 protein. The sample gives approximately 170,000 distinct CDR3 sequences, approximately 60% of which show up once; under 50% is in the top ten. Sequences were obtained from sorted CD4+, CD8+, or CD8+CD57+ T cells (not recorded which) from PBMCs. These receptors all come from a human donor in good health. Both conserved end residues are part of each CDR3. A D gene is named only where the DNA matches it firmly. A clone size is listed for some rows: how often the clone was seen (once, few, many), or a class if it is expanded.

CSARRRDVTIEQYF	TGCAGTGCTAGACGCAGGGACGTAACCATCGAGCAGTACTTC	-	TRBV20-1	TRBJ2-7	-
CASSLGGGNEQYF	TGCGCCAGCAGCTTGGGGGGAGGTAACGAGCAGTACTTC	-	TRBV5-1	TRBJ2-7	-
CASSGTDSDQPQHF	TGTGCCAGTAGTGGGACGGACTCTGATCAGCCCCAGCATTTT	-	TRBV19	TRBJ1-5	few
CASSPTGIGNEQFF	TGTGCCAGCAGCCCAACAGGGATTGGCAATGAGCAGTTCTTC	-	TRBV7-2	TRBJ2-1	-
CAGSSRPSGGTETQYF	TGTGCCGGCAGCTCGCGTCCTAGCGGGGGGACGGAGACCCAGTACTTC	TRBD2	TRBV7-8	TRBJ2-5	-
CAISESGVGGDGNEQFF	TGTGCCATCAGTGAGTCCGGGGTGGGGGGAGACGGCAATGAGCAGTTCTTC	-	TRBV10-3	TRBJ2-1	-
CATSDLKAASTDTQYF	TGTGCCACCAGTGATTTGAAGGCCGCTAGCACAGATACGCAGTATTTT	-	TRBV24-1	TRBJ2-3	-
CSVDVGEGYEQYF	TGCAGCGTTGACGTAGGTGAGGGCTACGAGCAGTACTTC	-	TRBV29-1	TRBJ2-7	many
CASTPITASLNTEAFF	TGTGCCAGCACCCCCATTACAGCAAGTTTAAACACTGAAGCTTTCTTT	-	TRBV2	TRBJ1-1	few
CASSLSPGNEKLFF	TGTGCCAGCAGCTTAAGTCCCGGTAATGAAAAACTGTTTTTT	-	TRBV7-3	TRBJ1-4	-
CASSLDLSDYEQYF	TGTGCCAGCAGCTTAGACCTTTCCGACTACGAGCAGTACTTC	-	TRBV7-8	TRBJ2-7	many
CASSGLAGIFTDTQYF	TGTGCCAGCAGTGGGCTAGCGGGTATATTCACAGATACGCAGTATTTT	TRBD2	TRBV2	TRBJ2-3	-
CASSQDSDGAAGYTF	TGTGCCAGCAGCCAAGATTCAGATGGGGCGGCAGGCTACACCTTC	-	TRBV7-6	TRBJ1-2	-
CASSLGQGGTYEQYF	TGTGCCAGCAGCTTAGGACAGGGTGGAACCTACGAGCAGTACTTC	TRBD1	TRBV7-3	TRBJ2-7	-
CASSLERGGGETQYF	TGTGCCAGCAGCTTAGAGAGGGGGGGTGGGGAGACCCAGTACTTC	-	TRBV7-6	TRBJ2-5	-
CASSLGRGRRTQYF	TGTGCCAGCAGCTTAGGCAGGGGAAGGCGGACCCAGTACTTC	-	TRBV13	TRBJ2-5	many
CVSTPLSNQPQHF	TGTGTCAGCACCCCCCTGAGCAATCAGCCCCAGCATTTT	-	TRBV7-9	TRBJ1-5	-
CASSPWTSGYSYEQFF	TGTGCCAGCAGCCCCTGGACTAGCGGATACTCCTACGAGCAGTTCTTC	TRBD2	TRBV9	TRBJ2-1	-
CATGKPGGFGYGYTF	TGTGCCACCGGAAAGCCTGGGGGATTTGGGTATGGCTACACCTTC	-	TRBV15	TRBJ1-2	-
CASSTSSYYEQYF	TGTGCCAGCAGTACCTCTAGTTACTACGAGCAGTACTTC	-	TRBV6-6	TRBJ2-7	many
CASSETKWAKNIQYF	TGTGCCAGCAGCGAGACCAAGTGGGCCAAAAACATTCAGTACTTC	-	TRBV6-2/TRBV6-3	TRBJ2-4	-
CATSRDMSRLFF	TGTGCCACCAGCAGAGATATGAGTCGGCTGTTTTTT	-	TRBV15	TRBJ1-4	-
CASSLESGQRNQPQHF	TGTGCCAGCAGCTTAGAATCAGGACAACGCAATCAGCCCCAGCATTTT	-	TRBV7-8	TRBJ1-5	-
CATSRETGSYEQYF	TGTGCCACCAGCAGAGAGACAGGTTCCTACGAGCAGTACTTC	-	TRBV15	TRBJ2-7	-
CASSPRAGAYEQYF	TGTGCCAGCAGTCCTAGAGCGGGGGCCTACGAGCAGTACTTC	TRBD2	TRBV6-1	TRBJ2-7	many
CASSLIAYEQYF	TGTGCCAGCAGCTTAATAGCGTACGAGCAGTACTTC	-	TRBV7-8	TRBJ2-7	-
CASHFETGGSGYTF	TGTGCCAGCCACTTCGAGACAGGGGGCTCTGGCTACACCTTC	TRBD1	TRBV27	TRBJ1-2	-
CASSLGLAGAYSTDTQYF	TGTGCCAGCAGTCTAGGACTAGCGGGGGCCTACAGCACAGATACGCAGTATTTT	TRBD2	TRBV25-1	TRBJ2-3	-
CSATGTSGSLDEQFF	TGCAGCGCCACGGGGACTAGCGGGAGCCTCGATGAGCAGTTCTTC	TRBD2	TRBV29-1	TRBJ2-1	many
CATRGVGDQPQHF	TGTGCCACCAGAGGGGTGGGGGATCAGCCCCAGCATTTT	-	TRBV24-1	TRBJ1-5	-
CSARQSLGTRNEQFF	TGCAGTGCCCGTCAAAGTTTGGGGACACGCAATGAGCAGTTCTTC	-	TRBV20-1	TRBJ2-1	-
CATSRDGSASGSQHF	TGTGCCACCAGCAGAGATGGGTCGGCTTCTGGGTCCCAGCATTTT	-	TRBV15	TRBJ1-5	-
CSARAHLAGSSYNEQFF	TGCAGTGCTAGAGCCCACCTAGCGGGGAGCTCCTACAATGAGCAGTTCTTC	TRBD2	TRBV20-1	TRBJ2-1	many